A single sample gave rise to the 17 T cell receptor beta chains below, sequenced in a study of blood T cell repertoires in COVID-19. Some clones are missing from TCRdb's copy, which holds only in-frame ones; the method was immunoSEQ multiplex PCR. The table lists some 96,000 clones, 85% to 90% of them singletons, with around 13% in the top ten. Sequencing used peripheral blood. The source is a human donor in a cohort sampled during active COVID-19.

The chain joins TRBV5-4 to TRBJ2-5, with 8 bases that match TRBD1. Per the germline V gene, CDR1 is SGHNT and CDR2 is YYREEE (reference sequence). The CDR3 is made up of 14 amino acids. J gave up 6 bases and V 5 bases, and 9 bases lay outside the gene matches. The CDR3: CASSSRDRKKTQYF. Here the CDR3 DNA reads TGTGCCAGCAGTTCCAGGGACAGGAAGAAGACCCAGTACTTC.

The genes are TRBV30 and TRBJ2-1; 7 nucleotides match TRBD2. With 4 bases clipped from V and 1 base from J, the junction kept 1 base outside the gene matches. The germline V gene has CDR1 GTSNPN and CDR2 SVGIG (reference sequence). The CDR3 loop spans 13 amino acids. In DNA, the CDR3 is TGTGCCTGGACGCGGGGGTCCTACAATGAGCAGTTCTTC. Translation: CAWTRGSYNEQFF. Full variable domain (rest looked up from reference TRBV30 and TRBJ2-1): SQTIHQWPATLVQPVGSPLSLECTVEGTSNPNLYWYRQAAGRGLQLLFYSVGIGQISSEVPQNLSASRPQDRQFILSSKKLLLSDSGFYLCAWTRGSYNEQFFGPGTRLTVL.

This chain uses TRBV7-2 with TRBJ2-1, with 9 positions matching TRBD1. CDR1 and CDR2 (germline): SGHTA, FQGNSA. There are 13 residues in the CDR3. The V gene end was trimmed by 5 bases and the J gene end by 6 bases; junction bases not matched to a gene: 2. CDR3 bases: TGTGCCAGCAGCCGACAGGGGGTCAATGAGCAGTTCTTC. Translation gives CASSRQGVNEQFF. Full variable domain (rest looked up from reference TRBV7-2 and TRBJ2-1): GAGVSQSPSNKVTEKGKDVELRCDPISGHTALYWYRQSLGQGLEFLIYFQGNSAPDKSGLPSDRFSAERTGGSVSTLTIQRTQQEDSAVYLCASSRQGVNEQFFGPGTRLTVL.

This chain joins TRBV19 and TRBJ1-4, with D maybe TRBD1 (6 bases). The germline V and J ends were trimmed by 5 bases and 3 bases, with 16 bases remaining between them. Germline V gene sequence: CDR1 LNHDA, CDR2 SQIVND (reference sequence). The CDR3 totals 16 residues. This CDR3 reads CASSRTGIAANEKLFF. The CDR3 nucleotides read TGTGCCAGTAGTCGAACAGGGATCGCGGCTAATGAAAAACTGTTTTTT.

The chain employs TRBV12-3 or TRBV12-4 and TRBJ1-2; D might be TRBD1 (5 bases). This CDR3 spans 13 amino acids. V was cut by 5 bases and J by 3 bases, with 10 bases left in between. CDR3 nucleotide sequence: TGTGCCAGCAGTCTCGACAGCCACTATGGCTACACCTTC. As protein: CASSLDSHYGYTF.

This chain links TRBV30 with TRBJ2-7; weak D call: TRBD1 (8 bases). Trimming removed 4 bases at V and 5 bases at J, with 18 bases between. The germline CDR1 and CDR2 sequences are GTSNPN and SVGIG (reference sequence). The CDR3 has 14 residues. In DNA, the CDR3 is TGTGCCTGGAATCACAGGGGGAGGGACGACGAGCAGTACTTC. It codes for CAWNHRGRDDEQYF.

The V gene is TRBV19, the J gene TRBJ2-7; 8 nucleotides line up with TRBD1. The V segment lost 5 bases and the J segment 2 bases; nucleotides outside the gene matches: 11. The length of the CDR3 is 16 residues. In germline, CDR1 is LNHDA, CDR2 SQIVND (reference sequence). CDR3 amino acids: CASSGPGTGDPYEQYF. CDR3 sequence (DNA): TGTGCCAGTAGTGGGCCCGGGACAGGAGACCCCTACGAGCAGTACTTC.

The CDR3 loop is CASSLTSGGYEQFF. In nucleotides, the CDR3 is TGCGCCAGCAGCCTCACTAGCGGGGGTTATGAGCAGTTCTTC. The rearrangement joins TRBV5-1 to TRBJ2-1; 11 bases fit TRBD2. CDR1 and CDR2 (germline): SGHRS, YFSETQ. The V segment lost 4 bases and the J segment 8 bases; nucleotides outside the gene matches: 5. The CDR3 totals 14 residues.

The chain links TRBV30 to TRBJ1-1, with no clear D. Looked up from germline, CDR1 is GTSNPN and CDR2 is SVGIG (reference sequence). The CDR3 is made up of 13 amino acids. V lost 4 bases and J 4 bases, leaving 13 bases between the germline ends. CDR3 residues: CAWTQTITTEAFF. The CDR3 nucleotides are TGTGCCTGGACCCAAACTATAACCACTGAAGCTTTCTTT.

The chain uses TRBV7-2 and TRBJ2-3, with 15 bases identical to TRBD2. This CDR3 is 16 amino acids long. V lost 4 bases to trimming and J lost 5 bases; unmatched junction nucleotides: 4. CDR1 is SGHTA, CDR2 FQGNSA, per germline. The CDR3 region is CASSSRTSGRVDTQYF. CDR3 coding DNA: TGTGCCAGCAGCTCCCGGACTAGCGGGAGGGTAGATACGCAGTATTTT.

In DNA, the CDR3 is TGTGCCACACCCAGGGAGCGGGGCTATGGCTACACCTTC. It is translated as CATPRERGYGYTF. The rearrangement links TRBV6-6 to TRBJ1-2, with TRBD1 as a possible D gene (5 bases). V was cut by 10 bases and J by 4 bases, with 16 bases left in between. The CDR3 extends over 13 amino acids. CDR1 is MNHNY, CDR2 SVGAGI, per germline (reference sequence).

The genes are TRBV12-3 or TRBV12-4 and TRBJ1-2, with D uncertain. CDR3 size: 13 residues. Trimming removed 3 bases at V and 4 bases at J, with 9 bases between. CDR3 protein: CASSFGPGYGYTF. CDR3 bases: TGTGCCAGCAGTTTTGGTCCGGGCTATGGCTACACCTTC.

The CDR3 DNA follows: TGTGCCAGCTCATCCGCAGGGGGTCTCGGGTATGGCTACACCTTC. This gives the protein CASSSAGGLGYGYTF. J is TRBJ1-2 and V is TRBV18; 7 bases agree with TRBD1. This CDR3 has 15 amino acids. From germline, CDR1 is KGHSH and CDR2 LQKENI. J lost 5 bases, V lost 5 bases, and 11 bases had no gene match.

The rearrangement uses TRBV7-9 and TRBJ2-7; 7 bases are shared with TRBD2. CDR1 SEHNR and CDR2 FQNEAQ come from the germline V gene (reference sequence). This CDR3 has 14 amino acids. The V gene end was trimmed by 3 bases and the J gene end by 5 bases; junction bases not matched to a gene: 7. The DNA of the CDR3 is TGTGCCAGCAGCTTCAGTGCGGGAGTCCACGAGCAGTACTTC. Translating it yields CASSFSAGVHEQYF.

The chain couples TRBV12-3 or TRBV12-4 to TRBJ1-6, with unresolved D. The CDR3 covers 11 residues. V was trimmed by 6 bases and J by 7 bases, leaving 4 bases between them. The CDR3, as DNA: TGTGCCAGCAGCGAGAATTCACCCCTCCACTTT. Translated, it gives CASSENSPLHF.

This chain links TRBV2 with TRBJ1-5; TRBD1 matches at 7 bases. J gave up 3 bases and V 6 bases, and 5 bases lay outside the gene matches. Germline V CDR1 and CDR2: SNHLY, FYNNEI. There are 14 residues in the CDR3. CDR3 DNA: TGTGCCAGCAGCCCAGACAGGGTCAATCAGCCCCAGCATTTT. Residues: CASSPDRVNQPQHF.

CDR3: CASSHTGTGLTEAFF. The CDR3 nucleotides read TGTGCCAGCAGCCATACCGGGACAGGGTTAACTGAAGCTTTCTTT. V and J are TRBV3-1 (or the pseudogene TRBV3-2) and TRBJ1-1; TRBD1 aligns across 9 bases. This CDR3 contains 15 residues. After removal of 3 bases from V and 5 bases from J, the junction contained 7 bases not matched to a gene. Germline V gene data show CDR1 as LGHDT and CDR2 as YNNKEL (reference sequence).